This T cell receptor beta chain derives from a study of T cells in Graves' hyperthyroidism and ophthalmopathy. V was shortened by 0 bases and J by 4 bases, with 4 bases between the two germline ends. This CDR3 region has 12 residues. The germline gives CDR1 SGDLS, CDR2 YYNGEE. Amplification of TCR beta CDR3 regions was performed using RNA transcripts as template. The HTBI set primed first-round TCR CDR3 RT-PCR. From the multiplex PCR reads, TCRdb called clonotypes with MiXCR, one entry per CDR3 protein. The table shows 500,000 to 600,000 distinct CDR3 sequences, with about 43% occurring only once. Patients with uncontrolled infections, other autoimmune diseases, pregnancy or lactation were excluded.

The receptor was isolated from an adult woman with Graves' disease, either hyperthyroidism or ophthalmopathy (not recorded which). The V gene is TRBV9, the J gene TRBJ1-2; unclear D gene. Specimen: peripheral blood or thyroid tissue (not recorded which). The CDR3, as DNA: TGTGCCAGCAGCGTAGGTTCCTATGGCTACACCTTC. Protein sequence: CASSVGSYGYTF. The whole variable domain, remainder taken from reference TRBV9 and TRBJ1-2, is DSGVTQTPKHLITATGQRVTLRCSPRSGDLSVYWYQQSLDQGLQFLIQYYNGEERAKGNILERFSAQQFPDLHSELNLSSLELGDSALYFCASSVGSYGYTFGSGTRLTVV.